A selection of T cell receptor beta chains follows, all from one sample in a study of OX40 agonist ivuxolimab in advanced cancers. TCRdb keeps only in-frame clones here, not all; method: immunoSEQ multiplex PCR. The sample yields 73,000 or so clones, 65% to 90% seen once. Sample: CD4+ or CD8+ T cells sorted from blood, taken in a trial of the OX40 agonist ivuxolimab. The receptors were gathered from an adult with an advanced solid tumor such as melanoma, head and neck, liver or kidney cancer. CDR3s include the opening cysteine and the closing phenylalanine or tryptophan. The D gene is left open where the match is weak. For some rows the clone size is stated as once, few or many, or as a class when expanded; others skip it.

d_call: TRBD1; j_call: TRBJ1-1; clone_size: -; v_call: TRBV7-2; cdr3_length: 14; cdr3_nt: TGTGCCAGCAGCCGCAGGGGGTTCGGGGATGAAGCTTTCTTT; cdr3_aa: CASSRRGFGDEAFF
d_call: TRBD1; j_call: TRBJ1-3; clone_size: -; v_call: TRBV23-1; cdr3_length: 15; cdr3_nt: TGCGCCAGCAGTCAGGGACAGTCCTCTGGAAACACCATATATTTT; cdr3_aa: CASSQGQSSGNTIYF
d_call: -; j_call: TRBJ1-6; clone_size: -; v_call: TRBV7-9; cdr3_length: 18; cdr3_nt: TGTGCCAGCAGCCAACGTGGCGGGGGAAGGTCCTATAATTCACCCCTCCACTTT; cdr3_aa: CASSQRGGGRSYNSPLHF
d_call: -; j_call: TRBJ2-2; clone_size: -; v_call: TRBV10-3; cdr3_length: 16; cdr3_nt: TGTGCCATCAGTGAAGGGGGTGGCCCGAACACCGGGGAGCTGTTTTTT; cdr3_aa: CAISEGGGPNTGELFF
d_call: -; j_call: TRBJ2-7; clone_size: -; v_call: TRBV30; cdr3_length: 14; cdr3_nt: TGTGCCTGGAGTGTATTATCAGGGGCGGACGAGCAGTACTTC; cdr3_aa: CAWSVLSGADEQYF
d_call: -; j_call: TRBJ2-1; clone_size: -; v_call: TRBV5-1; cdr3_length: 15; cdr3_nt: TGCGCCAGCAGCTTGAGGGTCCATGCCTACAATGAGCAGTTCTTC; cdr3_aa: CASSLRVHAYNEQFF
d_call: TRBD1; j_call: TRBJ2-7; clone_size: -; v_call: TRBV30; cdr3_length: 14; cdr3_nt: TGTGCCTGGAACCCCAACAGGGGAATTGGGGCGCAGTACTTC; cdr3_aa: CAWNPNRGIGAQYF
d_call: -; j_call: TRBJ1-2; clone_size: -; v_call: TRBV14; cdr3_length: 15; cdr3_nt: TGTGCCAGCAGCCAAGATTTAAAGGTGGGAAATGGCTACACCTTC; cdr3_aa: CASSQDLKVGNGYTF
d_call: -; j_call: TRBJ1-1; clone_size: -; v_call: TRBV6-7; cdr3_length: 10; cdr3_nt: TGTGCCAGCAGTTACACAGAAGCTTTCTTT; cdr3_aa: CASSYTEAFF
d_call: -; j_call: TRBJ1-6; clone_size: -; v_call: TRBV4-2; cdr3_length: 17; cdr3_nt: TGTGCCAGCAGCCAGAGGGGGGGGAGGGCCCGTAATTCACCCCTCCACTTT; cdr3_aa: CASSQRGGRARNSPLHF
d_call: -; j_call: TRBJ1-1; clone_size: -; v_call: TRBV7-2; cdr3_length: 16; cdr3_nt: TGTGCCAGCAGCTTAGCGGGCCGCCTCCCCGGCACTGAAGCTTTCTTT; cdr3_aa: CASSLAGRLPGTEAFF
d_call: -; j_call: TRBJ2-7; clone_size: -; v_call: TRBV4-3; cdr3_length: 14; cdr3_nt: TGCGCCAGCAGCCAAGATCGGCAGGCATACGAGCAGTACTTC; cdr3_aa: CASSQDRQAYEQYF
d_call: -; j_call: TRBJ1-1; clone_size: -; v_call: TRBV19; cdr3_length: 15; cdr3_nt: TGTGCCAGTAGTATTCAGCTGAATCTGGGGACTGAAGCTTTCTTT; cdr3_aa: CASSIQLNLGTEAFF
d_call: -; j_call: TRBJ1-2; clone_size: -; v_call: TRBV29-1; cdr3_length: 14; cdr3_nt: TGCAGCACCCGTGACCCTCTAGGGTACTATGGCTACACCTTC; cdr3_aa: CSTRDPLGYYGYTF
d_call: -; j_call: TRBJ1-3; clone_size: -; v_call: TRBV5-1; cdr3_length: 15; cdr3_nt: TGCGCCAGCAGCTTGTCAGGTTCCTCTGGAAACACCATATATTTT; cdr3_aa: CASSLSGSSGNTIYF
d_call: TRBD1; j_call: TRBJ2-2; clone_size: -; v_call: TRBV7-9; cdr3_length: 15; cdr3_nt: TGTGCCAGCAGCCGGGACAGGGGGAACACCGGGGAGCTGTTTTTT; cdr3_aa: CASSRDRGNTGELFF
d_call: TRBD2; j_call: TRBJ2-5; clone_size: -; v_call: TRBV29-1; cdr3_length: 18; cdr3_nt: TGCAGCGTTGCTCCCAGGACTAGCGGGGGCCAGTACCAAGAGACCCAGTACTTC; cdr3_aa: CSVAPRTSGGQYQETQYF
d_call: TRBD2; j_call: TRBJ2-1; clone_size: -; v_call: TRBV27; cdr3_length: 15; cdr3_nt: TGTGCCAGCAGTTTTAGCGGGGGGAATTTCCATGAGCAGTTCTTC; cdr3_aa: CASSFSGGNFHEQFF
d_call: -; j_call: TRBJ1-5; clone_size: -; v_call: TRBV10-2; cdr3_length: 14; cdr3_nt: TGCGCCAGCGGGGGGTCGGAAGCCAGTCAGCCCCAGCATTTT; cdr3_aa: CASGGSEASQPQHF
d_call: -; j_call: TRBJ2-7; clone_size: -; v_call: TRBV4-3; cdr3_length: 15; cdr3_nt: TGCGCCAGCAGCCATCTGGCCAGGACAGATTACGAGCAGTACTTC; cdr3_aa: CASSHLARTDYEQYF
d_call: TRBD2; j_call: TRBJ2-3; clone_size: -; v_call: TRBV7-2; cdr3_length: 18; cdr3_nt: TGTGCCAGCAGCTTGGGGTCGACTAGCGGGGGGGCTACAGATACGCAGTATTTT; cdr3_aa: CASSLGSTSGGATDTQYF
d_call: -; j_call: TRBJ1-1; clone_size: -; v_call: TRBV21-1; cdr3_length: 15; cdr3_nt: TGTGCCAGCAGCCCTCCCTGGGGGGAGAACACTGAAGCTTTCTTT; cdr3_aa: CASSPPWGENTEAFF
d_call: TRBD2; j_call: TRBJ2-2; clone_size: -; v_call: TRBV7-3; cdr3_length: 16; cdr3_nt: TGTGCCAGCAGCTTATCGCACTCGGGGGGCACCGGGGAGCTGTTTTTT; cdr3_aa: CASSLSHSGGTGELFF
d_call: TRBD1; j_call: TRBJ2-5; clone_size: -; v_call: TRBV4-1; cdr3_length: 15; cdr3_nt: TGCGCCAGCAGCCTTCAGGACAGGGGTAAAGAGACCCAGTACTTC; cdr3_aa: CASSLQDRGKETQYF
d_call: -; j_call: TRBJ2-2; clone_size: -; v_call: TRBV5-1; cdr3_length: 17; cdr3_nt: TGCGCCAGCAGCTTGGATCCCGGACGGAAGAACACCGGGGAGCTGTTTTTT; cdr3_aa: CASSLDPGRKNTGELFF
d_call: -; j_call: TRBJ2-2; clone_size: -; v_call: TRBV27; cdr3_length: 15; cdr3_nt: TGTGCCAGCAGTTTGAAGGGGGCGAACACCGGGGAGCTGTTTTTT; cdr3_aa: CASSLKGANTGELFF
d_call: -; j_call: TRBJ1-6; clone_size: -; v_call: TRBV27; cdr3_length: 12; cdr3_nt: TGTGCCAGCAGTTTTGAGCGTTCACCCCTCCACTTT; cdr3_aa: CASSFERSPLHF
d_call: TRBD2; j_call: TRBJ2-1; clone_size: few; v_call: TRBV5-1; cdr3_length: 14; cdr3_nt: TGCGCCAGCAGCCCTCAGACTAGCGGGTCCGAGCAGTTCTTC; cdr3_aa: CASSPQTSGSEQFF
d_call: -; j_call: TRBJ1-3; clone_size: -; v_call: TRBV25-1; cdr3_length: 14; cdr3_nt: TGTGCCAGCAGTGCCACCAGAAGCTTAGACACCATATATTTT; cdr3_aa: CASSATRSLDTIYF
d_call: -; j_call: TRBJ1-3; clone_size: -; v_call: TRBV5-6; cdr3_length: 13; cdr3_nt: TGTGCCAGCAGCACACAACAGGGTTACACCATATATTTT; cdr3_aa: CASSTQQGYTIYF
d_call: -; j_call: TRBJ2-3; clone_size: -; v_call: TRBV19; cdr3_length: 16; cdr3_nt: TGTGCCAGTAGTATATTAGGGGTAATTTCAGGAGATACGCAGTATTTT; cdr3_aa: CASSILGVISGDTQYF
d_call: TRBD1; j_call: TRBJ1-6; clone_size: -; v_call: TRBV5-1; cdr3_length: 17; cdr3_nt: TGCGCCAGCAGCTGGGATCCGGGACAGGGGGCGAATTCACCCCTCCACTTT; cdr3_aa: CASSWDPGQGANSPLHF
d_call: -; j_call: TRBJ1-5; clone_size: -; v_call: TRBV9; cdr3_length: 12; cdr3_nt: TGTGCCTCGGGTGGTAGCAATCAGCCCCAGCATTTT; cdr3_aa: CASGGSNQPQHF
d_call: -; j_call: TRBJ2-5; clone_size: once; v_call: TRBV5-8; cdr3_length: 13; cdr3_nt: TGTGCCAGCAGCGTGCTCCCTCGGGAGACCCAGTACTTC; cdr3_aa: CASSVLPRETQYF
d_call: -; j_call: TRBJ2-7; clone_size: once; v_call: TRBV12-5; cdr3_length: 11; cdr3_nt: TGTGCTAGTGGTTTGGTACGCGAGCAGTACTTC; cdr3_aa: CASGLVREQYF
d_call: TRBD2; j_call: TRBJ2-2; clone_size: -; v_call: TRBV28; cdr3_length: 14; cdr3_nt: TGTGCCAGCAAACCGGGGGGGACCACCGGGGAGCTGTTTTTT; cdr3_aa: CASKPGGTTGELFF
d_call: TRBD1; j_call: TRBJ2-5; clone_size: -; v_call: TRBV29-1; cdr3_length: 15; cdr3_nt: TGCAGCGTTGACCGAGGACAGGGGCGCGGAGAGACCCAGTACTTC; cdr3_aa: CSVDRGQGRGETQYF
d_call: TRBD1; j_call: TRBJ1-1; clone_size: -; v_call: TRBV2; cdr3_length: 13; cdr3_nt: TGTGCCAGCAGTCGGACAGGGAACACTGAAGCTTTCTTT; cdr3_aa: CASSRTGNTEAFF
d_call: -; j_call: TRBJ2-7; clone_size: -; v_call: TRBV25-1; cdr3_length: 15; cdr3_nt: TGTGCCAGCAGCGCCGGTGAGGGTGGGGGCTACGAGCAGTACTTC; cdr3_aa: CASSAGEGGGYEQYF
d_call: -; j_call: TRBJ1-2; clone_size: -; v_call: TRBV19; cdr3_length: 14; cdr3_nt: TGTGCCAGTAGTATGCCCCCGGACAACTATGGCTACACCTTC; cdr3_aa: CASSMPPDNYGYTF
d_call: TRBD2; j_call: TRBJ2-2; clone_size: -; v_call: TRBV9; cdr3_length: 16; cdr3_nt: TGTGCCAGCAGCCTCGGGACTAGCGGTAGCACCGGGGAGCTGTTTTTT; cdr3_aa: CASSLGTSGSTGELFF
d_call: TRBD1; j_call: TRBJ2-7; clone_size: -; v_call: TRBV4-1; cdr3_length: 14; cdr3_nt: TGCGCCAGCAGCCAAACGCAGGGGGCGCGGGAGCAGTACTTC; cdr3_aa: CASSQTQGAREQYF
d_call: -; j_call: TRBJ2-3; clone_size: -; v_call: TRBV7-2; cdr3_length: 15; cdr3_nt: TGTGCCAGCAGCCCCCGTTGGCAGAGCACAGATACGCAGTATTTT; cdr3_aa: CASSPRWQSTDTQYF
d_call: -; j_call: TRBJ2-2; clone_size: -; v_call: TRBV7-2; cdr3_length: 16; cdr3_nt: TGTGCCAGCAGCTTAGGTGAAGGGGGATTGGCCGGGGAGCTGTTTTTT; cdr3_aa: CASSLGEGGLAGELFF
d_call: -; j_call: TRBJ2-3; clone_size: -; v_call: TRBV7-2; cdr3_length: 17; cdr3_nt: TGTGCCAGCAGCTTAGCTCCCGGTGGGGGGCGAACAGATACGCAGTATTTT; cdr3_aa: CASSLAPGGGRTDTQYF
d_call: -; j_call: TRBJ2-2; clone_size: -; v_call: TRBV6-1; cdr3_length: 15; cdr3_nt: TGTGCCAGCACCAAAGGCGGGGCGAACACCGGGGAGCTGTTTTTT; cdr3_aa: CASTKGGANTGELFF
d_call: -; j_call: TRBJ2-7; clone_size: -; v_call: TRBV19; cdr3_length: 14; cdr3_nt: TGTGCCACCCGTAGTGGGGCAAGCTCCTACGAGCAGTACTTC; cdr3_aa: CATRSGASSYEQYF
d_call: -; j_call: TRBJ2-1; clone_size: -; v_call: TRBV5-4; cdr3_length: 16; cdr3_nt: TGTGCCAGCAGCTTGGCTGGGGGGTTCTCCTACAATGAGCAGTTCTTC; cdr3_aa: CASSLAGGFSYNEQFF
d_call: -; j_call: TRBJ1-2; clone_size: -; v_call: TRBV10-3; cdr3_length: 15; cdr3_nt: TGTGCCATCAGTGATAAGTCCAGATCTAACTATGGCTACACCTTC; cdr3_aa: CAISDKSRSNYGYTF
d_call: TRBD2; j_call: TRBJ2-3; clone_size: -; v_call: TRBV2; cdr3_length: 15; cdr3_nt: TGTGCCAGCACCGTCCGGGAGGCGCGCACAGATACGCAGTATTTT; cdr3_aa: CASTVREARTDTQYF
d_call: -; j_call: TRBJ1-2; clone_size: -; v_call: TRBV7-2; cdr3_length: 13; cdr3_nt: TGTGCCAGCAGCTTTACATCCCGGGATGGCTACACCTTC; cdr3_aa: CASSFTSRDGYTF